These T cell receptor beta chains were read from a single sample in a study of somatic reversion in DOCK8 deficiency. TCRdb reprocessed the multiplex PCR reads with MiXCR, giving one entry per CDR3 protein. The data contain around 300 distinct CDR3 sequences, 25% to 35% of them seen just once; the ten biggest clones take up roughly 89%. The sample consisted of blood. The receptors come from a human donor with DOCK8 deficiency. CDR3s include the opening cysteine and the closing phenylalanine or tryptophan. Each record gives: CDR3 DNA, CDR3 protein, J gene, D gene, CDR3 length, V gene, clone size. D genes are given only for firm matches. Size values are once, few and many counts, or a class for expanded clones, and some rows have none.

cdr3_nt: TGTGCCAGTAGTGGGCACAGGGATATGAGCTCTGGGGCCAACGTCCTGACTTTC
cdr3_aa: CASSGHRDMSSGANVLTF
j_call: TRBJ2-6
d_call: .
cdr3_length: 18
v_call: TRBV19
clone_size: medium-sized

cdr3_nt: TGCAGTGCTAGGCGTAGCTCCTACGAGCAGTACTTC
cdr3_aa: CSARRSSYEQYF
j_call: TRBJ2-7
d_call: .
cdr3_length: 12
v_call: TRBV20-1
clone_size: medium-sized

cdr3_nt: TGTACCAGCACCCCGACAGGGGTGTCCCTTAACTATGGCTACACCTTC
cdr3_aa: CTSTPTGVSLNYGYTF
j_call: TRBJ1-2
d_call: TRBD1
cdr3_length: 16
v_call: TRBV6-6
clone_size: .

cdr3_nt: TGTGCCAGTAGCGAACAGGGAGAGGCTAGCTATGGCTACACCTTC
cdr3_aa: CASSEQGEASYGYTF
j_call: TRBJ1-2
d_call: .
cdr3_length: 15
v_call: TRBV19
clone_size: .

cdr3_nt: TGCGCCAGCAGCCCGGGACCCTTGGACACTGAAGCTTTCTTT
cdr3_aa: CASSPGPLDTEAFF
j_call: TRBJ1-1
d_call: .
cdr3_length: 14
v_call: TRBV4-1
clone_size: .

cdr3_nt: TGTGCCAGCAGTTTATATTCTGGACCGGGCAATCAGCCCCAGCATTTT
cdr3_aa: CASSLYSGPGNQPQHF
j_call: TRBJ1-5
d_call: .
cdr3_length: 16
v_call: TRBV27
clone_size: .

cdr3_nt: TGCGCCAGCAGCCCGGGGACAGGGGGTGATGAAAAACTGTTTTTT
cdr3_aa: CASSPGTGGDEKLFF
j_call: TRBJ1-4
d_call: TRBD1
cdr3_length: 15
v_call: TRBV5-1
clone_size: .

cdr3_nt: TGTGCCTGGAGTGCGACAGGGACCACTGAAGCTTTCTTT
cdr3_aa: CAWSATGTTEAFF
j_call: TRBJ1-1
d_call: TRBD1
cdr3_length: 13
v_call: TRBV30
clone_size: medium-sized

cdr3_nt: TGTGCCAGCAGACCTGGACAGGGTATCACTGAAGCTTTCTTT
cdr3_aa: CASRPGQGITEAFF
j_call: TRBJ1-1
d_call: TRBD1
cdr3_length: 14
v_call: TRBV28
clone_size: few

cdr3_nt: TGCGCCAGCAGCCAAGATCACGGCCAGGATTCCCTCTTTAGCTCCTACGAGCAGTACTTC
cdr3_aa: CASSQDHGQDSLFSSYEQYF
j_call: TRBJ2-7
d_call: .
cdr3_length: 20
v_call: TRBV4-3
clone_size: .

cdr3_nt: TGTGCCAGCAGCTCCGACACTTTTAATTCACCCCTCCACTTT
cdr3_aa: CASSSDTFNSPLHF
j_call: TRBJ1-6
d_call: .
cdr3_length: 14
v_call: TRBV7-9
clone_size: .

cdr3_nt: TGTGCCAGCAGCGTAGGACAGGCTAACTATGGCTACACCTTC
cdr3_aa: CASSVGQANYGYTF
j_call: TRBJ1-2
d_call: .
cdr3_length: 14
v_call: TRBV9
clone_size: .

cdr3_nt: TGTGCCAGCAGCGTAGCTACAGGTTCCTACGAGCAGTACTTC
cdr3_aa: CASSVATGSYEQYF
j_call: TRBJ2-7
d_call: .
cdr3_length: 14
v_call: TRBV9
clone_size: once

cdr3_nt: TGCAGTGCTCTTCTTCCGACTGAAGCTTTCTTT
cdr3_aa: CSALLPTEAFF
j_call: TRBJ1-1
d_call: .
cdr3_length: 11
v_call: TRBV20-1
clone_size: large

cdr3_nt: TGCAGTGCTAGCGTTTCAGGCGAAGCTAACTATGGCTACACCTTC
cdr3_aa: CSASVSGEANYGYTF
j_call: TRBJ1-2
d_call: .
cdr3_length: 15
v_call: TRBV20-1
clone_size: medium-sized

cdr3_nt: TGCAGTGCTAGGGACGGAGCTAACTATGGCTACACCTTC
cdr3_aa: CSARDGANYGYTF
j_call: TRBJ1-2
d_call: .
cdr3_length: 13
v_call: TRBV20-1
clone_size: few

cdr3_nt: TGTGCCAGCAGCCAAGGGCGTGGGGCCTCTGGAAACACCATATATTTT
cdr3_aa: CASSQGRGASGNTIYF
j_call: TRBJ1-3
d_call: .
cdr3_length: 16
v_call: TRBV9
clone_size: .

cdr3_nt: TGCAGTGCTAGCGGGACAGGGGGCCTCTACGAGCAGTACTTC
cdr3_aa: CSASGTGGLYEQYF
j_call: TRBJ2-7
d_call: TRBD1
cdr3_length: 14
v_call: TRBV20-1
clone_size: .

cdr3_nt: TGTGCCAGCAGTTACTCGAGGCAGGTCCCCTCCAATCAGCCCCAGCATTTT
cdr3_aa: CASSYSRQVPSNQPQHF
j_call: TRBJ1-5
d_call: .
cdr3_length: 17
v_call: TRBV6-6
clone_size: .

cdr3_nt: TGTGCCAGCAGCTTAGCGTCGCACCACTACGAGCAGTACTTC
cdr3_aa: CASSLASHHYEQYF
j_call: TRBJ2-7
d_call: .
cdr3_length: 14
v_call: TRBV11-1
clone_size: medium-sized

cdr3_nt: TGTGCCTGGAGCACGAAGGACAGGGGAAGCAATCAGCCCCAGCATTTT
cdr3_aa: CAWSTKDRGSNQPQHF
j_call: TRBJ1-5
d_call: TRBD1
cdr3_length: 16
v_call: TRBV30
clone_size: few

cdr3_nt: TGCAGTGCTAGAGATTTTCGGGGGAGCTCCTACGAGCAGTACTTC
cdr3_aa: CSARDFRGSSYEQYF
j_call: TRBJ2-7
d_call: .
cdr3_length: 15
v_call: TRBV20-1
clone_size: large

cdr3_nt: TGTGCCAGTAGTCCGCCGGGACAGGGGAGGGCTGAAGCTTTCTTT
cdr3_aa: CASSPPGQGRAEAFF
j_call: TRBJ1-1
d_call: TRBD1
cdr3_length: 15
v_call: TRBV19
clone_size: medium-sized

cdr3_nt: TGTGCCAGCAGTTACCCAGGGGCCCCCTACGAGCAGTACTTC
cdr3_aa: CASSYPGAPYEQYF
j_call: TRBJ2-7
d_call: .
cdr3_length: 14
v_call: TRBV6-2/TRBV6-3
clone_size: .

cdr3_nt: TGCAGTGCTAGATCGCAGGGGGCCGAACGCTCTGGAAACACCATATATTTT
cdr3_aa: CSARSQGAERSGNTIYF
j_call: TRBJ1-3
d_call: TRBD1
cdr3_length: 17
v_call: TRBV20-1
clone_size: few

cdr3_nt: TGTGCCAGCAGCTCAGTCTCCGGGGGGACCCAGTACTTC
cdr3_aa: CASSSVSGGTQYF
j_call: TRBJ2-5
d_call: .
cdr3_length: 13
v_call: TRBV5-6
clone_size: .

cdr3_nt: TGTGCCAGCACGCAGGGGGTAGGAAAACTGTTTTTT
cdr3_aa: CASTQGVGKLFF
j_call: TRBJ1-4
d_call: TRBD1
cdr3_length: 12
v_call: TRBV2
clone_size: .

cdr3_nt: TGTGCCAGCAGTCTTTTGACGGAGGCTAGCAATCAGCCCCAGCATTTT
cdr3_aa: CASSLLTEASNQPQHF
j_call: TRBJ1-5
d_call: .
cdr3_length: 16
v_call: TRBV28
clone_size: .

cdr3_nt: TGTGCCAGCAGACCCGGGACAGGGAAGTACGAGCAGTACTTC
cdr3_aa: CASRPGTGKYEQYF
j_call: TRBJ2-7
d_call: TRBD1
cdr3_length: 14
v_call: TRBV5-4
clone_size: .

cdr3_nt: TGTGCCAGCCGTCAGCTCCCCCACGAGCAGTACTTC
cdr3_aa: CASRQLPHEQYF
j_call: TRBJ2-7
d_call: .
cdr3_length: 12
v_call: TRBV3-1
clone_size: few

cdr3_nt: TGTGCCAGCAGCTCGGACTTCGGTTCTGAAGCTTTCTTT
cdr3_aa: CASSSDFGSEAFF
j_call: TRBJ1-1
d_call: .
cdr3_length: 13
v_call: TRBV7-8
clone_size: medium-sized

cdr3_nt: TGCGCCAGCAGCCAAGATAGGAATGGAAACACCATATATTTT
cdr3_aa: CASSQDRNGNTIYF
j_call: TRBJ1-3
d_call: .
cdr3_length: 14
v_call: TRBV4-3
clone_size: .

cdr3_nt: TGTGCCAGCAGCTTCGGAAAGACGGTGAACACTGAAGCTTTCTTT
cdr3_aa: CASSFGKTVNTEAFF
j_call: TRBJ1-1
d_call: .
cdr3_length: 15
v_call: TRBV11-2
clone_size: large

cdr3_nt: TGCAGTGCACAGAGCGGGGGGAAAAACATTCAGTACTTC
cdr3_aa: CSAQSGGKNIQYF
j_call: TRBJ2-4
d_call: TRBD2
cdr3_length: 13
v_call: TRBV20-1
clone_size: once

cdr3_nt: TGTACCATCAGTGTTGGGAAGTTTAATGAAAAACTGTATTTT
cdr3_aa: CTISVGKFNEKLYF
j_call: TRBJ1-4
d_call: .
cdr3_length: 14
v_call: TRBV10-3
clone_size: .

cdr3_nt: TGTGCCAGCAGTCGGGGACGGGGGAATTCACCCCTCCACTTT
cdr3_aa: CASSRGRGNSPLHF
j_call: TRBJ1-6
d_call: .
cdr3_length: 14
v_call: TRBV3-1
clone_size: .

cdr3_nt: TGTGCCATCAGTGTTGAGAAGTTTAATGAAAAACTGTTTTTT
cdr3_aa: CAISVEKFNEKLFF
j_call: TRBJ1-4
d_call: .
cdr3_length: 14
v_call: TRBV10-3
clone_size: hyperexpanded

cdr3_nt: TGTGCCAGCAGTTGGACAGGCACCTCTGGGGCCAACGTCCTGACTTTC
cdr3_aa: CASSWTGTSGANVLTF
j_call: TRBJ2-6
d_call: TRBD1
cdr3_length: 16
v_call: TRBV7-9
clone_size: medium-sized

cdr3_nt: TGTGCCAGCAGTTACCCCCTCGGCGGAGGCTTAAACACCATATATTTT
cdr3_aa: CASSYPLGGGLNTIYF
j_call: TRBJ1-3
d_call: .
cdr3_length: 16
v_call: TRBV6-6
clone_size: few

cdr3_nt: TGCACCAGCAGCCTGAGGGACAGGGAGGGGCTTCCAACTAATGAAAAACTGTTTTTT
cdr3_aa: CTSSLRDREGLPTNEKLFF
j_call: TRBJ1-4
d_call: TRBD1
cdr3_length: 19
v_call: TRBV4-1
clone_size: once

cdr3_nt: TGCGCCAGCAGCCAAGATTCTATATGGGCAGGGTGGGAGTCCCCCGGCAGCGGGGAGCTGTTTTTT
cdr3_aa: CASSQDSIWAGWESPGSGELFF
j_call: TRBJ2-2
d_call: .
cdr3_length: 22
v_call: TRBV4-3
clone_size: few

cdr3_nt: TGCAGTGCTGCCGACAGAGCCTATGGCTACACCTTC
cdr3_aa: CSAADRAYGYTF
j_call: TRBJ1-2
d_call: .
cdr3_length: 12
v_call: TRBV20-1
clone_size: few

cdr3_nt: TGTGCCAGCACCCCCCACAGGATGAACACTGAAGCTTTCTTT
cdr3_aa: CASTPHRMNTEAFF
j_call: TRBJ1-1
d_call: .
cdr3_length: 14
v_call: TRBV7-6
clone_size: few

cdr3_nt: TGTGCCAGCAGTCTCCCAGGACAGGGGCAACTCTATGGCTACACCTTC
cdr3_aa: CASSLPGQGQLYGYTF
j_call: TRBJ1-2
d_call: TRBD1
cdr3_length: 16
v_call: TRBV28
clone_size: few

cdr3_nt: TGCAGTGCTTCCGGACAGAACACTGAAGCTTTCTTT
cdr3_aa: CSASGQNTEAFF
j_call: TRBJ1-1
d_call: .
cdr3_length: 12
v_call: TRBV20-1
clone_size: large

cdr3_nt: TGTGCCATCAGTGTGGAAGGCGTGGGGGAGCAGTACTTC
cdr3_aa: CAISVEGVGEQYF
j_call: TRBJ2-7
d_call: .
cdr3_length: 13
v_call: TRBV10-3
clone_size: few

cdr3_nt: TGCGCCAGCAGCCAAGATACAGGGTTCCCCTCCCGGGACACTGAAGCTTTCTTT
cdr3_aa: CASSQDTGFPSRDTEAFF
j_call: TRBJ1-1
d_call: .
cdr3_length: 18
v_call: TRBV4-3
clone_size: few

cdr3_nt: TGTGCCAGCAGACTAGCGGGGGGCTTCTACGAGCAGTACTTC
cdr3_aa: CASRLAGGFYEQYF
j_call: TRBJ2-7
d_call: TRBD2
cdr3_length: 14
v_call: TRBV6-2/TRBV6-3
clone_size: .

cdr3_nt: TGTGCCAGTAGTATCGGAAGGGGGCTCTACGAGCAGTACTTC
cdr3_aa: CASSIGRGLYEQYF
j_call: TRBJ2-7
d_call: TRBD1
cdr3_length: 14
v_call: TRBV19
clone_size: few

cdr3_nt: TGCGCCAGCAGCTTGGGCCTGAACACTGAAGCTTTCTTT
cdr3_aa: CASSLGLNTEAFF
j_call: TRBJ1-1
d_call: .
cdr3_length: 13
v_call: TRBV5-1
clone_size: .

cdr3_nt: TGCAGTGCTAGGCTGGGAGGCTACACCTTC
cdr3_aa: CSARLGGYTF
j_call: TRBJ1-2
d_call: .
cdr3_length: 10
v_call: TRBV20-1
clone_size: medium-sized

cdr3_nt: TGTGCCAGCAGCCTTTTAACAGGTGTCCCCACAGATACGCAGTATTTT
cdr3_aa: CASSLLTGVPTDTQYF
j_call: TRBJ2-3
d_call: .
cdr3_length: 16
v_call: TRBV3-1
clone_size: .

cdr3_nt: TGTGCCAGCAGCCCGGGAGTAATGATTAACTATGGCTACACCTTC
cdr3_aa: CASSPGVMINYGYTF
j_call: TRBJ1-2
d_call: .
cdr3_length: 15
v_call: TRBV7-8
clone_size: .